The clone carrying this TCR beta chain was detected ten times or more. Antigen: not known. The V gene's germline CDR1 is MNHEY and CDR2 SMNVEV (reference sequence). The length of the CDR3 is 15 residues. V was shortened by 2 bases and J by 2 bases, with 11 bases between the two germline ends. This sample was taken from a study of glioma-infiltrating T cells. Study outcomes and limitations: Shared blood CDR3 signature motifs marked patients with low tissue-blood divergence.

Amplification of TCR alpha and beta CDR3 regions from RNA used iRepertoire nested multiplex PCR. From the multiplex PCR reads, TCRdb called clonotypes with MiXCR, one entry per CDR3 protein. The repertoire has 300,000 to 450,000 distinct CDR3 sequences, more than 35% of them found once; the top ten carry 12%. Material for sequencing was glioma tissue, nonneoplastic brain tissue, or PBMCs (not recorded which). The clonotype originates from a human donor with low-grade glioma or glioblastoma, undergoing nonglioma brain surgery, or in good health (not recorded which). The J gene is TRBJ2-3, the V gene TRBV27, with D unresolved. CDR3: CASSLNDYYTDTQYF. The CDR3 DNA follows: TGTGCCAGCAGTTTAAACGATTACTACACAGATACGCAGTATTTT.